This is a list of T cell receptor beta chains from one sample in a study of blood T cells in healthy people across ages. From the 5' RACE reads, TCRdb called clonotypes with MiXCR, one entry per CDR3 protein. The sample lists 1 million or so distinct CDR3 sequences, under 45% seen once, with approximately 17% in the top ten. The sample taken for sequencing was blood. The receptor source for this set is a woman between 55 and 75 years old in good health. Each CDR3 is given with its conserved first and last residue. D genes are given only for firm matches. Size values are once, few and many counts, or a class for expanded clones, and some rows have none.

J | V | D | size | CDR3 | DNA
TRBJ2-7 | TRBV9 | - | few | CASSVELRGGEQYF | TGTGCCAGCAGCGTAGAACTACGGGGTGGCGAGCAGTACTTC
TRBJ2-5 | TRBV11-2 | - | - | CASSEVGQRETQYF | TGTGCCAGCAGCGAGGTTGGGCAGCGAGAGACCCAGTACTTC
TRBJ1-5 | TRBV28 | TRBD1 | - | CASSSPDRYNQPQHF | TGTGCCAGCAGTTCCCCGGACAGGTACAATCAGCCCCAGCATTTT
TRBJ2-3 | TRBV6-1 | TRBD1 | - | CASRSGTRGQGSTDTQYF | TGTGCCAGCAGGTCCGGAACCCGGGGACAGGGAAGCACAGATACGCAGTATTTT
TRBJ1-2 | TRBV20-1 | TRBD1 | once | CSARTGTDYGYTF | TGCAGTGCTAGAACCGGGACAGACTATGGCTACACCTTC
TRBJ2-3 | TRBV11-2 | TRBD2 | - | CTSSPHWGGSGKDTQYF | TGTACCAGCAGCCCCCATTGGGGTGGTAGCGGGAAAGATACGCAGTATTTT
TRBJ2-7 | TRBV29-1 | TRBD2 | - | CSVGGSSNEQYF | TGCAGCGTTGGCGGGAGTTCCAATGAGCAGTACTTC
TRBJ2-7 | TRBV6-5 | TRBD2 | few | CASRLIGSGNREQYF | TGTGCCAGCAGACTAATTGGGAGCGGGAATCGCGAGCAGTACTTC
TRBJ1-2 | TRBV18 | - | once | CASSPPSPGGYTF | TGTGCCAGCTCACCACCGTCCCCAGGTGGCTACACCTTC
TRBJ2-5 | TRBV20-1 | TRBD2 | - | CSARGLRLAGGKETQYF | TGCAGTGCTAGAGGACTAAGGCTAGCGGGAGGGAAAGAGACCCAGTACTTC
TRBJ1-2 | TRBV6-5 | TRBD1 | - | CASSFRGPGYGYTF | TGTGCCAGCAGCTTCAGGGGGCCTGGGTATGGCTACACCTTC
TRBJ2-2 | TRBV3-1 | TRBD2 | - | CASRVLAGNTGELFF | TGTGCCAGCAGAGTGCTAGCGGGTAACACCGGGGAGTTGTTTTTT
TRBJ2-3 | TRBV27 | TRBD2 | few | CASSFVTSGSDTQYF | TGTGCCAGCAGTTTTGTGACTAGCGGGTCAGATACGCAGTATTTT
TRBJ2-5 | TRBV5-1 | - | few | CASSWGDRSETQYF | TGCGCCAGCAGCTGGGGGGACAGATCAGAGACCCAGTACTTC
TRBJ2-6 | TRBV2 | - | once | CASSDSGDGQLASGANVLTF | TGTGCCAGCAGTGACAGCGGAGACGGACAGCTCGCCTCTGGGGCCAACGTCCTGACTTTC
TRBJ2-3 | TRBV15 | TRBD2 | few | CATSREPAGATDTQYF | TGTGCCACCAGCAGAGAACCAGCGGGAGCCACAGATACGCAGTATTTT
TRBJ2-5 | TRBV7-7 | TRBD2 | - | CASSFTRAGEETQYF | TGTGCCAGCAGCTTTACCCGAGCGGGAGAAGAGACCCAGTACTTC
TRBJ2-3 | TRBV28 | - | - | CASSTWDRRDIDTQYF | TGTGCCAGCAGTACATGGGATCGGCGGGATATAGATACGCAGTATTTT
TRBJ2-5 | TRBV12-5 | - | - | CASGLPRGGGTEQYF | TGTGCTAGTGGTTTGCCGCGGGGAGGGGGGACTGAGCAGTACTTC
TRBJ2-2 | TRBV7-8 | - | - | CASSLNAGQFTGELFF | TGTGCCAGCAGCTTAAACGCGGGGCAGTTCACCGGGGAGCTGTTTTTT
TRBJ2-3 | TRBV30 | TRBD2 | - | CAFGLDLTDTQYF | TGTGCCTTTGGACTAGACCTCACAGATACGCAGTATTTT
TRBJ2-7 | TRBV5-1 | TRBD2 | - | CASSLGSTGGYEQYF | TGCGCCAGCAGCTTGGGTTCTACGGGGGGCTACGAGCAGTACTTC
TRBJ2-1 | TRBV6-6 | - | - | CASSYPFGGHNEQFF | TGTGCCAGCAGTTACCCCTTCGGGGGGCACAATGAGCAGTTCTTC
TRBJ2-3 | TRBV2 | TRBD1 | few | CASSNAGTGAAPSTDTQYF | TGTGCCAGCAGCAATGCCGGGACAGGGGCGGCCCCAAGCACAGATACGCAGTATTTT
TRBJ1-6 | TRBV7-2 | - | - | CASSPGLGVSYNSPLHF | TGTGCCAGCAGCCCAGGGTTGGGGGTATCCTATAATTCACCCCTCCACTTT
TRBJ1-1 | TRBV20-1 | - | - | CSARVQGYTEAFF | TGCAGTGCTAGAGTACAGGGATACACTGAAGCTTTCTTT
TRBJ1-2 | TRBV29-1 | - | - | CSVDGLGYGYTF | TGCAGCGTTGACGGCCTAGGGTATGGCTACACCTTC
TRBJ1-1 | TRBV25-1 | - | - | CASSESWSGATKAFF | TGTGCCAGCAGTGAATCGTGGTCGGGGGCCACTAAAGCTTTCTTT
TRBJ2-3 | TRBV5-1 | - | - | CASSSGNLVADTQYF | TGCGCCAGCAGCTCCGGTAACCTAGTGGCGGATACGCAGTATTTT
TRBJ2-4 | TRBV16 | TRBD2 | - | CASSQSLAGAKNIQYF | TGTGCCAGCAGCCAATCCCTAGCGGGAGCCAAAAACATTCAGTACTTC
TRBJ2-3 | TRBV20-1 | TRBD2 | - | CSASREAADTQYF | TGCAGTGCTAGCCGGGAGGCTGCAGATACGCAGTATTTT
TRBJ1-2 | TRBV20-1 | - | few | CSAEIIGGGNYGYTF | TGCAGTGCTGAGATTATAGGAGGGGGAAACTATGGCTACACCTTC
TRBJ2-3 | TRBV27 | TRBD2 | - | CASSIVGGRRSDTQYF | TGTGCCAGCAGTATCGTGGGCGGGAGGAGGTCAGATACGCAGTATTTT
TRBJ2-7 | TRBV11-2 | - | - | CASSLVSVTDYEQYF | TGTGCCAGCAGCTTAGTATCGGTCACCGACTACGAGCAGTACTTC
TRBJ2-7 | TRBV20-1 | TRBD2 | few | CSVLTQSGRANEQYF | TGCAGTGTTTTGACTCAGAGCGGGAGGGCCAACGAGCAGTACTTC
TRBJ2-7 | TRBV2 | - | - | CASSEAGKGDSYEQYF | TGTGCCAGCAGTGAAGCGGGGAAGGGAGATTCCTACGAGCAGTACTTC
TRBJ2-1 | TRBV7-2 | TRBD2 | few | CASSLRTSGNEQFF | TGTGCCAGCAGCTTAAGGACTAGCGGGAATGAGCAGTTCTTC
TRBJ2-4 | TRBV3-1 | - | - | CASTPGLAKNIQYF | TGTGCCAGCACCCCGGGGCTAGCCAAAAACATTCAGTACTTC
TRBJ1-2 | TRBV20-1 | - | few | CSARNPGDYGYTF | TGCAGTGCTAGAAATCCGGGGGACTATGGCTACACCTTC
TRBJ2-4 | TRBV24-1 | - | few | CATSDSSIAKNIQYF | TGTGCCACCAGTGATTCCTCAATAGCCAAAAACATTCAGTACTTC
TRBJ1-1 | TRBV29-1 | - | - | CSVEAMGAGNTEAFF | TGCAGCGTTGAAGCCATGGGAGCGGGAAACACTGAAGCTTTCTTT